What follows are 7 T cell receptor beta chains derived from one specimen sequenced in a study of CD8+ T cells in alopecia areata. Treatment: oral pan-JAK inhibitor, 5-10 mg twice daily. cDNA reverse transcribed from extracted RNA served as the sequencing template. The method was immunoSEQ multiplex PCR; TCRdb's version includes in-frame clones alone and lacks a portion of them. The sample has about 210,000 clones, 35% to 40% seen once. This specimen was CD4+ T cells sorted from blood, taken at approximately week 31, from a patient treated with tofacitinib. The receptors come from a human donor with alopecia areata.

This sequence joins TRBV14 and TRBJ1-1; D is undetermined. CDR3 size: 13 residues. CDR1 and CDR2 (germline): SGHDN, FVKESK. The V gene lost 6 bases and the J gene lost 0 bases, with 8 bases spanning the gap. This chain's CDR3 is CASRRGMNTEAFF. CDR3 DNA: TGTGCCAGCAGGCGAGGAATGAACACTGAAGCTTTCTTT.

The table lists this clone with a few counts. The V and J genes are TRBV5-4 and TRBJ1-1; D perhaps matches TRBD1 (5 bases). This CDR3 is 15 amino acids long. V lost 2 bases and J lost 1, with 12 bases in between. Germline V lookup: CDR1 SGHNT, CDR2 YYREEE (reference sequence). As DNA, the CDR3 is TGTGCCAGCAGCTTCGCCGGGGGATGGAACACTGAAGCTTTCTTT. Amino acid sequence: CASSFAGGWNTEAFF. The entire variable domain, with the rest obtained from reference TRBV5-4 and TRBJ1-1, is as follows: ETGVTQSPTHLIKTRGQQVTLRCSSQSGHNTVSWYQQALGQGPQFIFQYYREEENGRGNFPPRFSGLQFPNYSSELNVNALELDDSALYLCASSFAGGWNTEAFFGQGTRLTVV.

This clone was seen a handful of times. The chain recombines TRBV29-1 with TRBJ2-1, with a weak D call TRBD1 (6 bases). The CDR3 extends over 12 amino acids. Germline V lookup: CDR1 SQVTM, CDR2 ANQGSEA. The V and J ends lost 2 bases and 8 bases respectively, with 10 bases between them. The CDR3 region is CSVEPTGYEQFF. The CDR3, as DNA: TGCAGCGTTGAACCTACAGGGTATGAGCAGTTCTTC.

This clone was detected only a few times. V usage is TRBV27 and J usage is TRBJ2-7; 7 bases line up with TRBD2. The CDR3 runs 15 residues. Trimming removed 5 bases from V and 0 bases from J; junction bases left unmatched: 7. Germline V CDR1 and CDR2: MNHEY, SMNVEV (reference sequence). As DNA, the CDR3 is TGTGCCAGCAGTGGAGGCATAGCGGGCTCCTACGAGCAGTACTTC. It yields the protein CASSGGIAGSYEQYF.

The chain employs TRBV19 and TRBJ1-1; 7 bases match TRBD1. V lost 6 bases and J lost 8; bases outside the gene matches: 12. The germline V gene encodes CDR1 LNHDA and CDR2 SQIVND (reference sequence). CDR3 length equals 14 residues. The CDR3 DNA follows: TGTGCCAGTAGGGATATCTGGAGACAGGGAGAAGCTTTCTTT. Amino acids: CASRDIWRQGEAFF.

The chain combines TRBV7-8 with TRBJ1-2, with TRBD1 matching 9 bases. V lost 8 bases, J lost 8 bases, and 12 bases stayed unmatched. From germline, CDR1 is SGHVS and CDR2 FQNEAQ. The CDR3 extends over 14 amino acids. The chain's CDR3 is CASGDRVSLGGYTF. The DNA for the CDR3 is TGTGCCAGCGGGGACAGGGTCTCCCTAGGGGGCTACACCTTC.

The chain links TRBV29-1 to TRBJ1-1; D possibly corresponds to TRBD1 (5 bases). The V and J ends lost 4 bases and 3 bases respectively, with 18 bases between them. Germline V gene lookup returns CDR1 SQVTM and CDR2 ANQGSEA. CDR3 size: 15 residues. This CDR3 reads CSVGSLVREDTEAFF. The CDR3 bases are TGCAGCGTTGGTTCCCTCGTCAGGGAAGACACTGAAGCTTTCTTT.